The next 32 T cell receptor beta chains were all read from a single sample in a study of identical twins. TCRdb ran MiXCR on the 5' RACE reads and lists one entry per CDR3 protein. This sample has some 500,000 distinct CDR3 sequences; 9% to 10% occur once, and the top ten carry 2.5% to 3.5%. This sample also appeared in a second study, on yellow fever vaccine responses in identical twins.

The sequenced sample consisted of PBMCs. These receptors all stem from a woman between 18 and 30 years old in good health.

The chain has TRBV29-1 and TRBJ1-1; TRBD1 matches 8 bases. CDR3 length equals 12 residues. Germline CDR1 reads SQVTM; CDR2 reads ANQGSEA. V shed 6 bases and J 7 bases; nucleotides not matched to a gene: 7. The CDR3 sequence is CSVETGADEAFF. The CDR3 nucleotides are TGCAGCGTCGAGACAGGGGCGGATGAAGCTTTCTTT.

This clonotype was seen a handful of times. The chain is built from TRBV7-8 and TRBJ2-5; no reliable D call. Germline V lookup: CDR1 SGHVS, CDR2 FQNEAQ. The CDR3 consists of 14 residues. V lost 8 bases and J lost 2, with 15 bases in between. The CDR3 DNA is TGTGCCAGCTCCATCGACCGGGCGCAAGAGACCCAGTACTTC. This translates into CASSIDRAQETQYF.

The chain employs TRBV19 and TRBJ2-7; no reliable D call. The V gene lost 3 bases and the J gene lost 4 bases, with 16 bases spanning the gap. The CDR3 has 15 amino acids. Germline CDR1 is LNHDA and CDR2 is SQIVND (reference sequence). The CDR3: CASSMLSRDPYEQYF. In nucleotides, the CDR3 is TGTGCCAGTAGTATGTTGAGCCGAGACCCTTACGAGCAGTACTTC.

The table lists this clonotype with a few counts. This rearrangement joins TRBV5-1 to TRBJ2-7; TRBD2 matches 7 bases. From germline, CDR1 is SGHRS and CDR2 YFSETQ. The CDR3 covers 15 residues. V shed 3 bases, J shed 0 bases, and the junction held 6 bases outside the gene matches. The CDR3 sequence is CASSSGGWRSYEQYF. CDR3 bases: TGCGCCAGCAGCTCGGGGGGTTGGCGCTCCTACGAGCAGTACTTC.

This clonotype was seen only a few times. The chain joins TRBV11-2 to TRBJ2-1; 10 nucleotides agree with TRBD2. The CDR3 is 15 amino acids. Losses at the gene ends were 4 bases for V and 10 bases for J; bases not matched to a gene: 10. Germline lookup yields CDR1 SGHAT and CDR2 FQNNGV. CDR3 loop: CASSSSSGRSREQFF. In nucleotides, the CDR3 is TGTGCCAGCAGCTCAAGTAGCGGGAGGTCTCGGGAGCAGTTCTTC.

The chain couples TRBV24-1 to TRBJ2-3, with 8 positions matching TRBD1. The ends lost 3 bases at V and 4 bases at J; junction bases unmatched: 5. CDR1 and CDR2 from the germline V gene are KGHDR and SFDVKD. This CDR3 is built from 15 residues. CDR3 sequence reads: CATSDQTGAPDTQYF. The CDR3 DNA is TGTGCCACCAGTGATCAGACAGGGGCTCCAGATACGCAGTATTTT.

This chain uses TRBV20-1 with TRBJ2-2; D gene ambiguous. From germline, CDR1 is DFQATT and CDR2 SNEGSKA (reference sequence). The CDR3 sequence is 15 residues long. Trimming removed 3 bases at V and 6 bases at J, with 17 bases between. In DNA form, the CDR3 reads TGCAGTGCTAGGGAGATTGGGGTTACAGCCGGGGAGCTGTTTTTT. Translating it yields CSAREIGVTAGELFF.

This clonotype has more than one count but fewer than ten. J is TRBJ1-5 and V is TRBV2, with unresolved D. Germline CDR1 reads SNHLY; CDR2 reads FYNNEI. This CDR3 has 15 residues. V was trimmed by 2 bases and J by 2 bases, leaving 10 bases between them. CDR3 nucleotide sequence: TGTGCCAGCAGTGAAAGCGGGAAGGGCAATCAGCCCCAGCATTTT. Protein sequence: CASSESGKGNQPQHF.

The chain couples TRBV12-3 or TRBV12-4 to TRBJ2-2; 7 nucleotides line up with TRBD1. V lost 2 bases and J lost 6; bases outside the gene matches: 3. This CDR3 spans 14 amino acids. The CDR3 sequence is CASSLKGTAGELFF. Written as DNA, the CDR3 is TGTGCCAGCAGTTTAAAGGGGACAGCCGGGGAGCTGTTTTTT.

The J gene is TRBJ2-7, the V gene TRBV7-2; 10 nucleotides agree with TRBD2. CDR1 and CDR2 (germline): SGHTA, FQGNSA. V lost 6 bases and J lost 3; bases outside the gene matches: 8. This CDR3 has 15 amino acids. In DNA form, the CDR3 reads TGTGCCAGCAGATATTGGACTAGCGGAGACTACGAGCAGTACTTC. Translating gives CASRYWTSGDYEQYF. The full variable domain, rest sourced from reference TRBV7-2 and TRBJ2-7, is GAGVSQSPSNKVTEKGKDVELRCDPISGHTALYWYRQSLGQGLEFLIYFQGNSAPDKSGLPSDRFSAERTGGSVSTLTIQRTQQEDSAVYLCASRYWTSGDYEQYFGPGTRLTVT.

In this sample, this clonotype turned up a few times. This rearrangement joins TRBV5-5 to TRBJ1-6, with D perhaps TRBD1 (5 bases). V was shortened by 1 base and J by 4 bases, with 12 bases between the two germline ends. Germline V gives CDR1 SGHKS, CDR2 YYEKEE (reference sequence). The CDR3 loop spans 16 amino acids. CDR3 in amino acids: CASSLPGTGYNSPLHF. The CDR3 DNA reads TGTGCCAGCAGCTTGCCGGGTACAGGATATAATTCACCCCTCCACTTT.

The chain carries TRBV7-9 and TRBJ2-7, with TRBD2 matching over 13 bases. V lost 4 bases and J lost 12; bases outside the gene matches: 6. The germline V gene has CDR1 SEHNR and CDR2 FQNEAQ (reference sequence). The CDR3 is 13 residues long. CDR3 sequence (DNA): TGTGCCAGCAGCTCCGGACTAGCGGGAGTTGGGTACTTC. Protein product: CASSSGLAGVGYF.

This clonotype came up many times. The J gene is TRBJ2-2, the V gene TRBV7-6; possible D gene TRBD1, 6 bases. This CDR3 spans 19 amino acids. Germline CDR1 and CDR2: SGHVS and FNYEAQ. V was trimmed by 3 bases and J by 4 bases, leaving 24 bases between them. The CDR3 spells CASSLSLRGKGVATGELFF. The DNA for the CDR3 is TGTGCCAGCAGCTTGTCGCTGAGGGGGAAAGGGGTAGCCACCGGGGAGCTGTTTTTT.

The chain combines TRBV14 with TRBJ2-5, with D possibly TRBD2 on 5 matching bases. V was cut by 2 bases and J by 6 bases, with 13 bases left in between. There are 14 residues in the CDR3. The germline gives CDR1 SGHDN, CDR2 FVKESK. The CDR3 loop reads CASSQNRGLKTQYF. CDR3 DNA sequence: TGTGCCAGCAGCCAAAATCGGGGTTTAAAGACCCAGTACTTC.

This chain connects TRBV11-2 to TRBJ2-7, with 8 bases aligning to TRBD1. Trimming cost V 5 bases and J 2 bases; bases outside gene matches: 17. The germline CDR1 and CDR2 sequences are SGHAT and FQNNGV. The CDR3 loop spans 18 amino acids. CDR3 DNA sequence: TGTGCCAGCAGCCCGGATTCCAGTTTGAGCAGGGGGCCCTACGAGCAGTACTTC. It specifies CASSPDSSLSRGPYEQYF.

This sequence joins TRBV5-6 and TRBJ2-3; D possibly corresponds to TRBD2 (5 bases). This CDR3 comprises 14 residues. Germline CDR1 and CDR2: SGHDT and YYEEEE. V was pared by 3 bases and J by 6 bases, with 14 bases between. The CDR3 coding sequence is TGTGCCAGCAGCTCTGACTATGGTGGGGATACGCAGTATTTT. It codes for CASSSDYGGDTQYF.

This chain connects TRBV29-1 to TRBJ2-7, with D hard to call. V lost 3 bases, J lost 2 bases, and 14 bases lay in between. This CDR3 is built from 14 residues. Germline lookup yields CDR1 SQVTM and CDR2 ANQGSEA. CDR3 residues: CSVESPGSPYEQYF. The CDR3, as DNA: TGCAGCGTTGAGTCACCTGGGTCCCCCTACGAGCAGTACTTC.

This clonotype showed up many times. One end of the junction varies from germline; a read error may be responsible. The rearrangement joins TRBV6-1 to TRBJ2-3; D is undetermined. The CDR3 is 16 amino acids. The germline V gene has CDR1 MNHNS and CDR2 SASEGT. CDR3 sequence (DNA): TGTGCCACCAGTTACGGGCATTCATCTAGCACAGATACGCAGTATTTT. This sequence encodes CATSYGHSSSTDTQYF.

This chain joins TRBV6-1 and TRBJ2-3; a possible D gene is TRBD2 (6 bases). The V gene lost 5 bases and the J gene lost 0 bases, with 15 bases spanning the gap. The germline V gene has CDR1 MNHNS and CDR2 SASEGT. This CDR3 comprises 16 residues. CDR3 bases: TGTGCCAGCAGTCCCGGCCCGGGACTTAGCACAGATACGCAGTATTTT. Translating gives CASSPGPGLSTDTQYF.

The gene calls are TRBV15 and TRBJ1-1; perhaps TRBD1 as D (6 bases). The CDR3 has 16 residues. Germline lookup yields CDR1 LNHNV and CDR2 YYDKDF (reference sequence). V was clipped by 0 bases and J by 7 bases, with 18 bases between them. CDR3 in DNA: TGTGCCACCAGCAGAGATTCGGGGGCGGGGGGAGGTGAAGCTTTCTTT. This sequence encodes CATSRDSGAGGGEAFF.

J is TRBJ2-5 and V is TRBV7-6; no clear D. The V gene lost 1 base and the J gene lost 1 base, with 10 bases spanning the gap. Germline V gene lookup returns CDR1 SGHVS and CDR2 FNYEAQ. The CDR3 has 15 amino acids. Here the CDR3 DNA reads TGTGCCAGCAGCTTAGACCCCTGGGGCCAAGAGACCCAGTACTTC. It encodes CASSLDPWGQETQYF. The entire variable domain, with the rest obtained from reference TRBV7-6 and TRBJ2-5, is as follows: GAGVSQSPRYKVTKRGQDVALRCDPISGHVSLYWYRQALGQGPEFLTYFNYEAQQDKSGLPNDRFSAERPEGSISTLTIQRTEQRDSAMYRCASSLDPWGQETQYFGPGTRLLVL.

A word on this clonotype: A read error may explain this, as a much larger clone is one base away. J is TRBJ2-3 and V is TRBV12-3 or TRBV12-4, with 11 bases lining up with TRBD1. The CDR3 loop spans 17 amino acids. CDR3 amino acids: CASRNTQRTGGADTRYF. In nucleotides, the CDR3 is TGTGCCAGCAGGAACACACAGCGGACAGGGGGCGCAGATACGCGGTATTTT.

This clonotype was seen a handful of times. The rearrangement links TRBV6-2 or TRBV6-3 to TRBJ2-2, with D possibly TRBD1 on 6 matching bases. The CDR3 sequence is 15 residues long. V shed 2 bases and J shed 2 bases, with 9 bases lying between them. Germline loops: CDR1 MNHEY, CDR2 SVGEGT. The CDR3 sequence: CASSYQGRNTGELFF. DNA of the CDR3: TGTGCCAGCAGTTACCAGGGGCGAAACACCGGGGAGCTGTTTTTT.

This sequence joins TRBV4-1 and TRBJ2-1; tentatively, D is TRBD2 (5 bases). CDR3 length: 13 amino acids. Trimming shortened V by 0 bases and J by 8 bases, and 8 bases separated the two germline ends. Germline V lookup: CDR1 MGHRA, CDR2 YSYEKL. CDR3 DNA sequence: TGCGCCAGCAGCCAAGAGGCTAGCTATGAGCAGTTCTTC. This encodes CASSQEASYEQFF.

This clonotype was detected a few times. The CDR3 DNA reads TGTGCCAGCAGCTTACTTGGCAAGTCCTACGAGCAGTACTTC. It codes for CASSLLGKSYEQYF. This rearrangement joins TRBV11-2 to TRBJ2-7; no clear D gene. CDR1 SGHAT and CDR2 FQNNGV come from the germline V gene. The CDR3 has 14 residues. With 2 bases removed from V and 1 base from J, the gap between germline ends came to 9 bases.

Worth noting for this clonotype: Being one base from a much bigger clone, this may be a read error. V usage is TRBV12-3 or TRBV12-4 and J usage is TRBJ2-1; 9 bases are shared with TRBD2. The CDR3 is 13 residues long. V was pared by 6 bases and J by 6 bases, with 3 bases of the junction left unmatched. The CDR3 nucleotides are TGTGCCAGCAGACAAGCGGGGGGCAATGAGCAGTTCTTC. Translated, it gives CASRQAGGNEQFF.

The genes are TRBV7-9 and TRBJ2-1, with a possible D match to TRBD1 (6 bases). The germline V gene has CDR1 SEHNR and CDR2 FQNEAQ (reference sequence). The CDR3 covers 14 residues. Trimming stripped 5 bases from V and 6 bases from J, with 14 bases between. The CDR3 DNA reads TGTGCCAGCAGCAACACAGGGTTGAGCAATGAGCAGTTCTTC. Encoded protein: CASSNTGLSNEQFF.

Regarding this clonotype: Since a much larger clone is just one base distant, this may be a read error. The V and J genes are TRBV20-1 and TRBJ2-7; 8 bases map to TRBD2. Germline CDR1 reads DFQATT; CDR2 reads SNEGSKA (reference sequence). This CDR3 has 18 residues. The CDR3 here is CCARTGQDTRGGSYEQYF. CDR3 sequence (DNA): TGCTGTGCTAGGACGGGACAAGATACCCGGGGGGGTTCTTACGAGCAGTACTTC.

This clonotype was counted only a few times. J is TRBJ2-7 and V is TRBV6-1; D is uncertain. The CDR3 loop spans 13 amino acids. Germline-derived CDR1 and CDR2 are MNHNS and SASEGT. Trimming took off 2 bases at V and 4 bases at J, with 9 bases between the two ends. The CDR3 DNA reads TGTGCCAGCAGTGAAAAGAGGTTTTACGAGCAGTACTTC. Its translation: CASSEKRFYEQYF.

There are a few counts of this clonotype. V is TRBV4-3 and J is TRBJ2-7; a weak D match, TRBD1 (5 bases). Germline V gene sequence: CDR1 LGHNA, CDR2 YSLEER. The ends were cut back, 0 bases at V and 4 bases at J, with 13 bases in the middle. This CDR3 is built from 15 residues. This CDR3 reads CASSQEAAGIYEQYF. The DNA of the CDR3 is TGCGCCAGCAGCCAAGAGGCTGCAGGGATTTACGAGCAGTACTTC.

This clonotype came up a few times. V usage is TRBV23-1 and J usage is TRBJ2-7; a weak D match, TRBD1 (6 bases). TRBV23-1 is treated as an ORF (open reading frame) with a function not yet certain. This CDR3 contains 13 residues. V lost 5 bases to trimming and J lost 3 bases, with 11 bases between them. Here the CDR3 DNA reads TGCGCCAGCAGTTCTAGACAGGACTACGAGCAGTACTTC. Amino acids: CASSSRQDYEQYF.

The chain joins TRBV9 to TRBJ2-5; 8 bases map to TRBD2. Germline V gene data show CDR1 as SGDLS and CDR2 as YYNGEE. V shed 9 bases, J shed 4 bases, and the junction held 8 bases outside the gene matches. This CDR3 has 13 residues. CDR3 in DNA: TGTGCCACCCCCGGGGGGGCAGGAGAGACCCAGTACTTC. It encodes CATPGGAGETQYF.